Listed here are 26 T cell receptor beta chains from one sample, sequenced in a study of cytomegalovirus exposure and HLA in healthy donors. PCR amplification relied on 60 Vbeta primers (plus 13 Jbeta primers). Data came from immunoSEQ multiplex PCR; TCRdb stores just in-frame clones and leaves some out. Found here are around 100,000 clones, 74% of them singletons; the top ten hold about 2.5%. Sequencing was performed on PBMCs. The receptors stem from a middle-aged man in good health and CMV-seropositive.

CDR3 loop: CASSPGGGLAGETQYF. CDR3 in DNA: TGCGCCAGCAGCCCCGGGGGGGGACTAGCGGGAGAGACCCAGTACTTC. This chain joins TRBV5-1 and TRBJ2-5; 12 bases are shared with TRBD2. Germline lookup yields CDR1 SGHRS and CDR2 YFSETQ. V lost 4 bases, J lost 4 bases, and 8 bases stayed unmatched. The CDR3 has 16 residues. Filled out from reference TRBV5-1 and TRBJ2-5, the complete variable domain reads KAGVTQTPRYLIKTRGQQVTLSCSPISGHRSVSWYQQTPGQGLQFLFEYFSETQRNKGNFPGRFSGRQFSNSRSEMNVSTLELGDSALYLCASSPGGGLAGETQYFGPGTRLLVL.

The gene calls are TRBV7-8 and TRBJ2-1; tentatively, D is TRBD1 (7 bases). This CDR3 is 16 amino acids long. Germline V lookup: CDR1 SGHVS, CDR2 FQNEAQ. Trimming cost V 6 bases and J 9 bases, with 24 bases left between them. The CDR3 DNA sequence: TGTGCCAGCAGGCCCAGGGGGGCCGAATTTTCGGGTGAGCAGTTCTTC. It encodes CASRPRGAEFSGEQFF.

The sample holds one count of this clone. The chain has TRBV6-1 and TRBJ2-1; 7 bases are shared with TRBD2. The CDR3 has 18 residues. The junction had 15 bases not matched to a gene; V was cut back by 2 bases and J by 5 bases. In germline, CDR1 is MNHNS, CDR2 SASEGT. The DNA of the CDR3 is TGTGCCAGCAGTGAATTAAAGAGCGGGGTTCGGCACAACAATGAGCAGTTCTTC. Translating gives CASSELKSGVRHNNEQFF.

The rearrangement uses TRBV6-1 and TRBJ1-5; tentative D call: TRBD1 (6 bases). CDR3 length: 15 amino acids. From germline, CDR1 is MNHNS and CDR2 SASEGT. V was clipped by 7 bases and J by 0 bases, with 13 bases between them. In DNA form, the CDR3 reads TGTGCCAGCACGTTAGGACAGAATAGCAATCAGCCCCAGCATTTT. It yields the protein CASTLGQNSNQPQHF.

The rearrangement uses TRBV10-3 and TRBJ2-7; D unresolved. This CDR3 region has 12 residues. V was clipped by 1 base and J by 13 bases, with 14 bases between them. From germline, CDR1 is ENHRY and CDR2 SYGVKD. CDR3 coding DNA: TGTGCCATCAGTGAGTTTCCCAGTGTCCCTTACTTC. Residues: CAISEFPSVPYF.

This clone turned up a few times. The rearrangement links TRBV6-1 to TRBJ2-7; D is perhaps TRBD1 (6 bases). This CDR3 has 13 residues. Per the germline V gene, CDR1 is MNHNS and CDR2 is SASEGT. V dropped 4 bases and J dropped 4 bases, with 11 bases sitting between them. In DNA, the CDR3 is TGTGCCAGCAGTGTTGACAGGCAGTACGAGCAGTACTTC. Protein: CASSVDRQYEQYF.

The sample holds one count of this clone. The rearrangement uses TRBV5-1 and TRBJ2-7; a possible D gene is TRBD1 (5 bases). V lost 0 bases and J lost 0, with 7 bases in between. The germline V gene has CDR1 SGHRS and CDR2 YFSETQ. The CDR3 spans 14 residues. The DNA of the CDR3 is TGCGCCAGCAGCTTGGTGACAGCCTCCTACGAGCAGTACTTC. This translates into CASSLVTASYEQYF. The full variable domain, its missing parts supplied by reference TRBV5-1 and TRBJ2-7, is KAGVTQTPRYLIKTRGQQVTLSCSPISGHRSVSWYQQTPGQGLQFLFEYFSETQRNKGNFPGRFSGRQFSNSRSEMNVSTLELGDSALYLCASSLVTASYEQYFGPGTRLTVT.

The V and J genes are TRBV12-5 and TRBJ2-1; 11 nucleotides match TRBD2. The V gene end was trimmed by 10 bases and the J gene end by 6 bases; junction bases not matched to a gene: 5. CDR3 length equals 13 residues. Per germline, CDR1 LGHNT and CDR2 FRNRAP. Here the CDR3 reads CATRTSGPNEQFF. The CDR3 DNA reads as TGTGCTACCAGGACTAGCGGGCCCAATGAGCAGTTCTTC.

In its sample, this clone was seen a few times. The rearrangement joins TRBV10-1 to TRBJ2-1, with 7 bases aligning to TRBD2. J gave up 10 bases and V 2 bases, and 11 bases lay outside the gene matches. Per the germline V gene, CDR1 is WNHNN and CDR2 is SYGVQD (reference sequence). CDR3 size: 15 residues. In DNA, the CDR3 is TGCGCCAGCAGTGAGGGTGGGGTGGCGGGGGAGGAGCAGTTCTTC. This translates into CASSEGGVAGEEQFF.

This clone was found once. V is TRBV5-1 and J is TRBJ1-6, with D unclear. The CDR3 has 15 residues. The V end lost 7 bases, the J end lost 4 bases, and 15 bases lay between the germline ends. Germline assignment: CDR1 SGHRS and CDR2 YFSETQ. The CDR3 nucleotides read TGCGCCAGCCTGCCCGTCCCCGGGTATAATTCACCCCTCCACTTT. Translated: CASLPVPGYNSPLHF.

This clone has more than one count but fewer than ten. V usage is TRBV7-6 and J usage is TRBJ2-7, with 9 bases matching TRBD2. The ends lost 5 bases at V and 3 bases at J; junction bases unmatched: 2. Germline values: CDR1 SGHVS, CDR2 FNYEAQ. The CDR3 sequence is 13 residues long. For the CDR3, the DNA is TGTGCCAGCAGCCGCGGGAGGGGCTACGAGCAGTACTTC. It encodes CASSRGRGYEQYF.

In the case of this clone: The same CDR3 arises from other DNA sequences in this sample as well. The chain joins TRBV11-2 to TRBJ1-1; 8 positions agree with TRBD1. The CDR3 is 14 residues long. Per germline, CDR1 SGHAT and CDR2 FQNNGV. Trimming removed 0 bases from V and 11 bases from J; junction bases left unmatched: 8. In DNA, the CDR3 is TGTGCCAGCAGCTTAGAGTGGGAGGGACAGGAGGCTTTCTTT. It yields the protein CASSLEWEGQEAFF.

The chain's CDR3 is CASSKTSGSYEQYF. CDR3 in DNA: TGCGCCAGCAGCAAGACTAGCGGGAGCTACGAGCAGTACTTC. This chain uses TRBV10-2 with TRBJ2-7; 12 bases fit TRBD2. Trimming cost V 6 bases and J 3 bases; bases outside gene matches: 3. CDR1 WSHSY and CDR2 SAAADI come from the germline V gene. The CDR3 spans 14 residues.

The gene calls are TRBV9 and TRBJ2-1; 9 bases map to TRBD1. Germline CDR1 is SGDLS and CDR2 is YYNGEE. The trim removed 4 bases at V and 5 bases at J, leaving 7 bases unmatched. The CDR3 sequence is 15 residues long. Written as DNA, the CDR3 is TGTGCCAGCAGCCCTAGGGACAGGGAGGACAATGAGCAGTTCTTC. Translation: CASSPRDREDNEQFF. The whole variable domain, filled in from reference TRBV9 and TRBJ2-1, reads DSGVTQTPKHLITATGQRVTLRCSPRSGDLSVYWYQQSLDQGLQFLIQYYNGEERAKGNILERFSAQQFPDLHSELNLSSLELGDSALYFCASSPRDREDNEQFFGPGTRLTVL.

Here the CDR3 DNA reads TGCAGTGCTAGTAACGCGGAGCCCCAGCATTTT. As protein: CSASNAEPQHF. The chain carries TRBV20-1 and TRBJ1-5; no reliable D call. The CDR3 consists of 11 residues. CDR1 is DFQATT, CDR2 SNEGSKA, per germline (reference sequence). V was pared by 3 bases and J by 8 bases, with 8 bases between.

V and J are TRBV7-6 and TRBJ1-1; 9 bases match TRBD1. There are 15 residues in the CDR3. J gave up 5 bases and V 5 bases, and 9 bases lay outside the gene matches. Germline CDR1 SGHVS, CDR2 FNYEAQ. DNA for the CDR3: TGTGCCAGCAGCGTTCAACAGGGGGCGGTAACTGAAGCTTTCTTT. Protein: CASSVQQGAVTEAFF.

The chain is built from TRBV15 and TRBJ1-2; 9 bases match TRBD1. Germline-derived CDR1 and CDR2 are LNHNV and YYDKDF (reference sequence). V dropped 0 bases and J dropped 8; count of bases not matched to a gene: 13. This CDR3 has 17 residues. The CDR3 protein is CATSRDPKGGQGEGYTF. CDR3 DNA sequence: TGTGCCACCAGCAGAGACCCAAAAGGGGGACAGGGTGAGGGCTACACCTTC.

The V and J genes are TRBV6-5 and TRBJ1-3; unclear D gene. V was pared by 3 bases and J by 4 bases, with 7 bases between. Germline values: CDR1 MNHEY, CDR2 SVGAGI. The CDR3 covers 13 residues. Written as DNA, the CDR3 is TGTGCCAGCAGTTATTCCAGGGGAAACACCATATATTTT. It specifies CASSYSRGNTIYF.

The rearrangement uses TRBV6-6 and TRBJ2-7, with TRBD1 matching over 7 bases. Germline-derived CDR1 and CDR2 are MNHNY and SVGAGI (reference sequence). The ends lost 2 bases at V and 3 bases at J; junction bases unmatched: 10. The length of the CDR3 is 16 residues. CDR3 in DNA: TGTGCCAGCAGTTACGACAGGGAAGGTTACTACTACGAGCAGTACTTC. It encodes CASSYDREGYYYEQYF.

V gene TRBV2 combines with J gene TRBJ1-6; D is uncertain. Germline V gene data show CDR1 as SNHLY and CDR2 as FYNNEI. V gave up 8 bases and J gave up 5 bases, with 7 bases separating them. The CDR3 covers 12 residues. For the CDR3, the DNA is TGTGCCAGCTGTGGCGATAATTCACCCCTCCACTTT. This codes for CASCGDNSPLHF.

This clone was recorded once. The genes are TRBV18 and TRBJ2-5; TRBD2 matches at 7 bases. The germline V gene encodes CDR1 KGHSH and CDR2 LQKENI. The V segment lost 1 base and the J segment 3 bases; nucleotides outside the gene matches: 2. The CDR3 has 14 amino acids. CDR3 residues: CASSPQAGEETQYF. DNA for the CDR3: TGTGCCAGCTCACCACAGGCGGGAGAAGAGACCCAGTACTTC.

The rearrangement links TRBV6-5 to TRBJ2-1; TRBD2 agrees at 8 bases. The CDR3 covers 15 residues. CDR1 and CDR2 (germline): MNHEY, SVGAGI. V was clipped by 6 bases and J by 5 bases; unmatched bases: 9. CDR3 sequence (DNA): TGTGCCAGCAGGGGCAGCGGGAGTAGCCACAATGAGCAGTTCTTC. It translates to CASRGSGSSHNEQFF.

V and J are TRBV9 and TRBJ1-1; 8 bases align to TRBD1. V was pared by 0 bases and J by 1 base, with 5 bases of the junction left unmatched. Germline CDR1 and CDR2: SGDLS and YYNGEE. The CDR3 length is 16 residues. CDR3 protein: CASSVGAGGENTEAFF. The CDR3 coding sequence is TGTGCCAGCAGCGTAGGGGCAGGGGGCGAGAACACTGAAGCTTTCTTT. Variable domain in full (rest from reference TRBV9 and TRBJ1-1): DSGVTQTPKHLITATGQRVTLRCSPRSGDLSVYWYQQSLDQGLQFLIQYYNGEERAKGNILERFSAQQFPDLHSELNLSSLELGDSALYFCASSVGAGGENTEAFFGQGTRLTVV.

The rearrangement joins TRBV9 to TRBJ2-7; 9 bases map to TRBD2. CDR3 length: 13 residues. The V gene end was trimmed by 10 bases and the J gene end by 6 bases; junction bases not matched to a gene: 11. Per germline, CDR1 SGDLS and CDR2 YYNGEE. CDR3 sequence: CASSSGGPSEQYF. CDR3 nucleotides: TGTGCCTCGAGTAGCGGGGGTCCCTCCGAGCAGTACTTC. Looking up the rest from reference TRBV9 and TRBJ2-7 gives the full variable domain: DSGVTQTPKHLITATGQRVTLRCSPRSGDLSVYWYQQSLDQGLQFLIQYYNGEERAKGNILERFSAQQFPDLHSELNLSSLELGDSALYFCASSSGGPSEQYFGPGTRLTVT.

The chain joins TRBV4-1 to TRBJ1-4, with 9 positions matching TRBD1. The germline V gene has CDR1 MGHRA and CDR2 YSYEKL. CDR3 length equals 15 residues. With 5 bases clipped from V and 8 bases from J, the junction kept 9 bases outside the gene matches. DNA of the CDR3: TGCGCCAGCAGCTCAGCCGGGACAGGGATAGAAAAACTGTTTTTT. Protein sequence: CASSSAGTGIEKLFF.

The table lists this clone with a count of one. The chain combines TRBV21-1 with TRBJ2-1; the table gives TRBD2 as D, unverified against the DNA. TRBV21-1 is a recognized pseudogene. This CDR3 region has 16 residues. The CDR3 DNA is TGTGCCAGCAGCAAAGTGGAGCGGGGGACCTACAATGAGCAGTTCTTC. This translates into CASSKVERGTYNEQFF.